Listed below are T cell receptor beta chains from one sample, sequenced in a study of T cells after yellow fever vaccination. TCRdb called the 5' RACE reads again in MiXCR, with one record for every CDR3 protein. This table holds some 240,000 distinct CDR3 sequences, about 3.7% found once. The sequencing here drew on PBMCs, taken 15 days after the yellow fever booster vaccination. These receptors were taken from a man between 18 and 35 years old who received the YFV17D yellow fever vaccine. Each CDR3 is given with its conserved first and last residue. D genes are given only for firm matches. Rows may omit the clone size; those that give it use once, few, many or a size class.

j_gene	v_gene	d_gene	abundance	CDR3nt	CDR3aa
TRBJ2-7	TRBV7-2	TRBD2	many	TGTGCCAGCAGCTTCGCAGCGGGGGGTTCCTACGAGCAGTACTTC	CASSFAAGGSYEQYF
TRBJ1-2	TRBV7-3	.	many	TGTGCCAGCAGCCCTGTCGTGAGCTACACCTTC	CASSPVVSYTF
TRBJ1-4	TRBV12-3/TRBV12-4	.	.	TGTGCCAGCAGTTTGGCACAGGGTGAAAAACTGTTTTTT	CASSLAQGEKLFF
TRBJ2-5	TRBV5-1	TRBD2	.	TGCGCCAGCAGCTTGGATCCTAGCGGGGGGGCGCAGACCCAGTACTTC	CASSLDPSGGAQTQYF
TRBJ2-7	TRBV18	TRBD1	many	TGTGCCAGCTCACCCAACGGGGGACAGGGGGTCTACGAGCAGTACTTC	CASSPNGGQGVYEQYF
TRBJ2-7	TRBV11-3	.	.	TGTGCCAGCAGCTTAGATCCCCGGAGGGGGGGACGGCATAGCTACGAGCAGTACTTC	CASSLDPRRGGRHSYEQYF
TRBJ2-2	TRBV28	.	many	TGTGCCAGCAGTTCCCAGGGAGCTCCCAACACCGGGGAGCTGTTTTTT	CASSSQGAPNTGELFF
TRBJ1-1	TRBV7-2	.	many	TGTGCCAGCAGACCCACAGGGTTTGGGAACACTGAAGCTTTCTTT	CASRPTGFGNTEAFF
TRBJ1-2	TRBV5-5	.	.	TGTGCCAGCAGCCGAGCTAGGGGCTATGGCTACACCTTC	CASSRARGYGYTF
TRBJ2-2	TRBV19	.	few	TGTGCCAGTACCAGGGCAGACCAGGGCAGCACCGGGGAGCTGTTTTTT	CASTRADQGSTGELFF
TRBJ2-2	TRBV12-3/TRBV12-4	.	few	TGTGCCAGCAGTTTCGGGGGCACGACCGGGGAGCTGTTTTTT	CASSFGGTTGELFF
TRBJ2-3	TRBV4-3	TRBD1	many	TGCGCCAGCAGCCAAAAGGGTCCGGGGGGACAGGGTGGCACAGATACGCAGTATTTT	CASSQKGPGGQGGTDTQYF
TRBJ2-3	TRBV5-4	.	few	TGTGCCAGCAGCTTGGATCCGGGGAGCACAGATACGCAGTATTTT	CASSLDPGSTDTQYF
TRBJ2-1	TRBV4-3	TRBD2	many	TGCGCCAGCAGCCAAGAAATCGCTAGCGGGACATACAATGAGCAGTTCTTC	CASSQEIASGTYNEQFF
TRBJ2-7	TRBV29-1	.	many	TGCAGCGTTGCCGGAGGGACAGTCTCCTACGAGCAGTACTTC	CSVAGGTVSYEQYF
TRBJ2-7	TRBV20-1	TRBD2	many	TGCAGTGCTAGAGAGGAGCGGGGGACCTCTTATCCAAGCTCCTACGAGCAGTACTTC	CSAREERGTSYPSSYEQYF
TRBJ1-1	TRBV5-1	.	many	TGCGCCAGCACAATATCTCCGGGGTCGACTGAAGCTTTCTTT	CASTISPGSTEAFF
TRBJ1-4	TRBV5-1	.	many	TGCGCCAGCAGCTTGGGGAAGTCAACTAATGAAAAACTGTTTTTT	CASSLGKSTNEKLFF
TRBJ1-2	TRBV4-3	.	many	TGCGCCAGCAGTCAAGATTTCAGTCCGTGGAACTATGGCTACACCTTC	CASSQDFSPWNYGYTF
TRBJ2-3	TRBV5-1	TRBD1	many	TGCGCCAGCAGCTCCGGACAGGGAAGCACAGATACGCAGTATTTT	CASSSGQGSTDTQYF
TRBJ2-3	TRBV4-3	.	many	TGCGCCAGCAGCCAAGATCACAGACTACTCACGCCCACAGATACGCAGTATTTT	CASSQDHRLLTPTDTQYF
TRBJ1-6	TRBV5-1	.	many	TGCGCCAGCAGCGTGGACGGTGATAATTCACCCCTCCACTTT	CASSVDGDNSPLHF
TRBJ1-1	TRBV6-5	.	many	TGTGCCAGCAGCCAGGGTATGAGGCGGGGCGCGACTGAAGCTTTCTTT	CASSQGMRRGATEAFF
TRBJ1-1	TRBV6-6	.	.	TGTGCCAGCGGATACGATACAGGGAACACTGAAGCTTTCTTT	CASGYDTGNTEAFF
TRBJ2-3	TRBV6-5	TRBD2	many	TGTGCCAGCAGTTACACCTGGACTAGCGGGGTTGATACGCAGTATTTT	CASSYTWTSGVDTQYF
TRBJ1-5	TRBV7-2	TRBD1	many	TGTGCCAGCAGCTTGACAGGGGAACAGCCCCAGCATTTT	CASSLTGEQPQHF
TRBJ2-2	TRBV20-1	TRBD2	many	TGCAGTGCTACTAGCGGGGGGGAACCGACCGGGGAGCTGTTTTTT	CSATSGGEPTGELFF
TRBJ2-6	TRBV19	.	many	TGTGCCAGTAGTAATTGGGAGCGGAGCTCTGGGGCCAACGTCCTGACTTTC	CASSNWERSSGANVLTF
TRBJ1-1	TRBV6-6	TRBD1	many	TGTGCCAGCGGAACCGGGACAGCGGGCGCCTCTGAAGCTTTCTTT	CASGTGTAGASEAFF
TRBJ2-7	TRBV4-2	TRBD2	many	TGTGCCAGCAGCCACCGTACTAGCGGGGGGGCCTACGAGCAGTACTTC	CASSHRTSGGAYEQYF
TRBJ2-2	TRBV7-2	.	many	TGTGCCAGCAGCTCCTATACCCGGGGGCTGTTTTTT	CASSSYTRGLFF
TRBJ2-1	TRBV7-6	.	many	TGTGCCAGCAGCCCTGGGTGGAGGCCGGACAAGGAGCAGTTCTTC	CASSPGWRPDKEQFF
TRBJ2-2	TRBV7-2	.	many	TGTGCCAGCAGCTCCCCTGTCCGCGGGGAGCTGTTTTTT	CASSSPVRGELFF
TRBJ2-7	TRBV11-2	TRBD1	many	TGTGCCAGCAGCTCCACAGGGGTTACCTACGAGCAGTACTTC	CASSSTGVTYEQYF
TRBJ2-7	TRBV12-3/TRBV12-4	.	many	TGTGCCAGCAGTTCCAACATCGGTGGAGTCGAGCAGTACTTC	CASSSNIGGVEQYF
TRBJ2-3	TRBV4-3	.	many	TGCGCCAGCAGCCAATGGAACCCCGGAGACACAGATACGCAGTATTTT	CASSQWNPGDTDTQYF
TRBJ1-2	TRBV3-1	.	few	TGTGCCAGCAGCCAAAGGCTCGGGCAGCTAGGCTATGGCTACACCTTC	CASSQRLGQLGYGYTF